This T cell receptor (beta chain) appears in the sequencing data of a study of OX40 agonist ivuxolimab in advanced cancers. Across the study: Dosing consisted of intravenous ivuxolimab at 0.01 to 10 mg/kg every 2 weeks.

The V segment lost 4 bases and the J segment 2 bases; nucleotides outside the gene matches: 7. The CDR3 has 15 amino acids. CDR1 is GTSNPN, CDR2 SVGIG, per germline (reference sequence). Using immunoSEQ multiplex PCR, the repertoire was profiled, and TCRdb retains in-frame clones only, with some absent. Of about 100,000 clones in the sample, about 88% are singletons; the top ten hold less than 0.2%. The V and J genes are TRBV30 and TRBJ2-1; 8 nucleotides line up with TRBD2. The specimen comprised CD4+ or CD8+ T cells sorted from blood, sampled in a trial of the OX40 agonist ivuxolimab. This clonotype originated in an adult with an advanced solid tumor such as melanoma, head and neck, liver or kidney cancer. In DNA form, the CDR3 reads TGTGCCTGGACGGGGGGGCCAAGTACCTACAATGAGCAGTTCTTC. This codes for CAWTGGPSTYNEQFF. Filled out from reference TRBV30 and TRBJ2-1, the complete variable domain reads SQTIHQWPATLVQPVGSPLSLECTVEGTSNPNLYWYRQAAGRGLQLLFYSVGIGQISSEVPQNLSASRPQDRQFILSSKKLLLSDSGFYLCAWTGGPSTYNEQFFGPGTRLTVL.